The entry below describes one TCR beta chain. Antigen specificity is unknown. 13 Jbeta primers and 60 Vbeta primers were used for the PCR. Sequencing used immunoSEQ multiplex PCR; TCRdb keeps in-frame clones, though not all of them. The sample includes fewer than 350,000 clones, 70% to 90% seen only once; the top ten take 2% to 3%. Looked up from germline, CDR1 is SNHLY and CDR2 is FYNNEI. The CDR3 contains 12 residues. Deletions cut 8 bases from V and 4 bases from J, with 10 bases between. The sample is drawn from a study of cytomegalovirus exposure and HLA in healthy donors. General study points: Earlier analysis yielded a pattern in which most TCR beta V segments were productive about 90% or about 30% of the time.

The receptor was derived from a woman younger than 30 in good health and CMV-seronegative. This chain connects TRBV2 to TRBJ2-3; a possible D gene is TRBD2 (5 bases). Material for sequencing was PBMCs. CDR3 protein: CASQSRADTQYF. The CDR3 DNA reads as TGTGCCAGCCAGTCGCGGGCAGATACGCAGTATTTT.